This T cell receptor (beta chain) was captured by sequencing in a study of blood T cell repertoires in COVID-19. Looking at the study overall: Some COVID-19 samples were acute and others convalescent; all came from the United States, Italy and Spain.

Cohort assignment relied on participant-reported clinical history. Within 2 weeks before study entry, exposed participants met a COVID-19 case. Sequencing was performed with immunoSEQ multiplex PCR; in TCRdb, only in-frame clones are kept and a portion is missing. The table shows about 280,000 clones, with 75% to 95% occurring only once. The CDR3 consists of 15 residues. The germline V gene encodes CDR1 SGHDN and CDR2 FVKESK. Trimming removed 5 bases from V and 6 bases from J; junction bases left unmatched: 8. The chain recombines TRBV14 with TRBJ2-1; 9 bases line up with TRBD2. The sequencing input was PBMCs or T cells enriched from blood (not recorded which). The clonotype was recovered from a man between 40 and 49 years old who had been exposed to COVID-19. The CDR3 nucleotides are TGTGCCAGCAGCATCGTAGCGGGAGCGGGCAATGAGCAGTTCTTC. Its translation: CASSIVAGAGNEQFF. The variable domain in full, with the rest retrieved from reference TRBV14 and TRBJ2-1, is EAGVTQFPSHSVIEKGQTVTLRCDPISGHDNLYWYRRVMGKEIKFLLHFVKESKQDESGMPNNRFLAERTGGTYSTLKVQPAELEDSGVYFCASSIVAGAGNEQFFGPGTRLTVL.